This is a list of T cell receptor beta chains from one sample in a study of vaccination and CD4 T cells after COVID-19. For these TCRs, the target antigens are not known. TCRdb reprocessed the PCR reads with MiXCR, giving one entry per CDR3 protein. This table has some 11,000 distinct CDR3 sequences, 73% appearing once. Sequenced sample: CD4+ T cells from blood, cultured in vitro. Receptors originate from a human donor who had recovered from COVID-19. Each CDR3 is given with its conserved first and last residue. Fields, in order: clone size, D gene, V gene, J gene, CDR3 protein, CDR3 DNA. D genes are given only for firm matches. For some rows the clone size is stated as once, few or many, or as a class when expanded; others skip it.

clone size: NA
D gene: NA
V gene: TRBV7-2
J gene: TRBJ2-1
CDR3 protein: CASTLTLHNEQFF
CDR3 DNA: TGTGCCAGCACCCTGACATTACACAATGAGCAGTTCTTC

clone size: once
D gene: NA
V gene: TRBV7-2
J gene: TRBJ1-1
CDR3 protein: CASSLARGNTEAFF
CDR3 DNA: TGTGCCAGCAGCTTAGCCAGGGGGAACACTGAAGCTTTCTTT

clone size: NA
D gene: NA
V gene: TRBV28
J gene: TRBJ2-3
CDR3 protein: CASSFGGMGTDTQYF
CDR3 DNA: TGTGCCAGCAGTTTCGGCGGGATGGGCACAGATACGCAGTATTTT

clone size: NA
D gene: NA
V gene: TRBV5-1
J gene: TRBJ2-2
CDR3 protein: CASSSGLPGTGELFF
CDR3 DNA: TGCGCCAGCAGCTCGGGACTTCCGGGTACCGGGGAGCTGTTTTTT

clone size: NA
D gene: NA
V gene: TRBV4-1
J gene: TRBJ2-7
CDR3 protein: CASSQQQGYEQYF
CDR3 DNA: TGCGCCAGCAGCCAACAACAGGGTTACGAGCAGTACTTC

clone size: NA
D gene: TRBD2
V gene: TRBV20-1
J gene: TRBJ2-7
CDR3 protein: CSARAYSSGVSYEQYF
CDR3 DNA: TGCAGTGCTAGGGCTTACAGTAGCGGGGTCTCCTACGAGCAGTACTTC

clone size: large
D gene: NA
V gene: TRBV7-9
J gene: TRBJ1-1
CDR3 protein: CASSDMGGGNTEAFF
CDR3 DNA: TGTGCCAGCAGTGATATGGGGGGAGGGAACACTGAAGCTTTCTTT

clone size: NA
D gene: TRBD1
V gene: TRBV10-3
J gene: TRBJ1-3
CDR3 protein: CAISRRTGESSGNTIYF
CDR3 DNA: TGTGCCATCAGTCGACGGACAGGGGAAAGCTCTGGAAACACCATATATTTT

clone size: NA
D gene: NA
V gene: TRBV27
J gene: TRBJ1-5
CDR3 protein: CASSSRDGQPQHF
CDR3 DNA: TGTGCCAGCAGTTCAAGGGATGGGCAGCCCCAGCATTTT

clone size: NA
D gene: TRBD2
V gene: TRBV19
J gene: TRBJ2-5
CDR3 protein: CASSRTSGRAGETQYF
CDR3 DNA: TGTGCCAGTAGCAGGACTAGCGGGAGGGCCGGGGAGACCCAGTACTTC

clone size: few
D gene: TRBD2
V gene: TRBV7-2
J gene: TRBJ2-2
CDR3 protein: CASSLGLAGGRSGELFF
CDR3 DNA: TGTGCCAGCAGCTTAGGACTAGCGGGAGGGCGGAGCGGGGAGCTGTTTTTT

clone size: NA
D gene: NA
V gene: TRBV11-2
J gene: TRBJ1-2
CDR3 protein: CASSPRQGYTF
CDR3 DNA: TGTGCCAGCAGCCCTCGACAGGGCTACACCTTC

clone size: NA
D gene: NA
V gene: TRBV28
J gene: TRBJ2-5
CDR3 protein: CASSFGDYWETQYF
CDR3 DNA: TGTGCCAGCAGTTTTGGTGACTACTGGGAGACCCAGTACTTC

clone size: NA
D gene: NA
V gene: TRBV21-1
J gene: TRBJ1-6
CDR3 protein: CASSKGGQVGNSPLHF
CDR3 DNA: TGTGCCAGCAGCAAAGGGGGGCAGGTAGGTAATTCACCCCTCCACTTT

clone size: NA
D gene: TRBD1
V gene: TRBV20-1
J gene: TRBJ1-6
CDR3 protein: CSASASGTGTSSYNSPLHF
CDR3 DNA: TGCAGTGCTAGCGCATCCGGGACAGGCACTAGCTCCTATAATTCACCCCTCCACTTT

clone size: NA
D gene: NA
V gene: TRBV7-2
J gene: TRBJ1-1
CDR3 protein: CASRLASGSEAFF
CDR3 DNA: TGTGCCAGCAGGTTGGCTTCGGGCTCTGAAGCTTTCTTT

clone size: few
D gene: NA
V gene: TRBV6-5
J gene: TRBJ2-5
CDR3 protein: CASSYAGGETQYF
CDR3 DNA: TGTGCCAGCAGTTACGCGGGTGGAGAGACCCAGTACTTC

clone size: NA
D gene: NA
V gene: TRBV7-8
J gene: TRBJ1-1
CDR3 protein: CASSIKVGTEAFF
CDR3 DNA: TGTGCCAGCAGCATAAAGGTTGGCACTGAAGCTTTCTTT

clone size: NA
D gene: NA
V gene: TRBV24-1
J gene: TRBJ2-2
CDR3 protein: CATSDSGQITGELFF
CDR3 DNA: TGTGCCACCAGTGATTCCGGACAGATCACCGGGGAGCTGTTTTTT

clone size: NA
D gene: NA
V gene: TRBV7-2
J gene: TRBJ1-1
CDR3 protein: CASSLGGRVTEAFF
CDR3 DNA: TGTGCCAGCAGCTTAGGTGGCAGGGTCACTGAAGCTTTCTTT

clone size: NA
D gene: NA
V gene: TRBV20-1
J gene: TRBJ2-5
CDR3 protein: CSAVLGASRQETQYF
CDR3 DNA: TGCAGTGCTGTACTTGGGGCCTCGAGACAAGAGACCCAGTACTTC

clone size: NA
D gene: TRBD2
V gene: TRBV20-1
J gene: TRBJ2-1
CDR3 protein: CSASLADNEQFF
CDR3 DNA: TGCAGTGCTTCCCTAGCGGACAATGAGCAGTTCTTC

clone size: few
D gene: NA
V gene: TRBV2
J gene: TRBJ1-1
CDR3 protein: CASSLVRTEAFF
CDR3 DNA: TGTGCCAGCAGTTTGGTGAGGACTGAAGCTTTCTTT

clone size: NA
D gene: NA
V gene: TRBV24-1
J gene: TRBJ1-5
CDR3 protein: CATSDRYGLSNQPQHF
CDR3 DNA: TGTGCCACCAGTGATCGGTATGGCCTATCTAATCAGCCCCAGCATTTT

clone size: NA
D gene: TRBD2
V gene: TRBV20-1
J gene: TRBJ2-1
CDR3 protein: CSADPTLRTSGWTVGSYNEQFF
CDR3 DNA: TGCAGTGCCGACCCCACTTTAAGGACTAGCGGGTGGACTGTGGGCTCCTACAATGAGCAGTTCTTC

clone size: NA
D gene: TRBD1
V gene: TRBV19
J gene: TRBJ1-2
CDR3 protein: CASSLGQGDYGYTF
CDR3 DNA: TGTGCCAGTAGTTTGGGACAGGGGGACTATGGCTACACCTTC

clone size: few
D gene: TRBD2
V gene: TRBV20-1
J gene: TRBJ2-2
CDR3 protein: CSARDALAGGNTGELFF
CDR3 DNA: TGCAGTGCTAGAGACGCCCTAGCGGGAGGAAACACCGGGGAGCTGTTTTTT

clone size: few
D gene: NA
V gene: TRBV7-2
J gene: TRBJ1-2
CDR3 protein: CASSLQVGYGYTF
CDR3 DNA: TGTGCCAGCAGCCTACAGGTGGGCTATGGCTACACCTTC

clone size: NA
D gene: TRBD1
V gene: TRBV6-1
J gene: TRBJ1-2
CDR3 protein: CASQPLYSGGDYGYTF
CDR3 DNA: TGTGCCAGCCAACCCCTTTACTCAGGGGGCGACTATGGCTACACCTTC

clone size: NA
D gene: NA
V gene: TRBV27
J gene: TRBJ1-2
CDR3 protein: CASSLFGDGYTF
CDR3 DNA: TGTGCCAGCAGTTTGTTCGGGGATGGCTACACCTTC

clone size: NA
D gene: TRBD2
V gene: TRBV7-6
J gene: TRBJ2-1
CDR3 protein: CASSLGTSGRAEQFF
CDR3 DNA: TGTGCCAGCAGCTTGGGGACTAGCGGGAGAGCTGAGCAGTTCTTC

clone size: NA
D gene: NA
V gene: TRBV7-9
J gene: TRBJ1-1
CDR3 protein: CASSFMNTEAFF
CDR3 DNA: TGTGCCAGCAGCTTTATGAACACTGAAGCTTTCTTT

clone size: NA
D gene: NA
V gene: TRBV24-1
J gene: TRBJ1-3
CDR3 protein: CATRGGPPFGNTIYF
CDR3 DNA: TGTGCCACCAGGGGGGGTCCCCCATTTGGAAACACCATATATTTT

clone size: NA
D gene: TRBD1
V gene: TRBV6-2/TRBV6-3
J gene: TRBJ1-2
CDR3 protein: CASSRDRDYGYTF
CDR3 DNA: TGTGCCAGCAGCCGGGACAGGGACTATGGCTACACCTTC

clone size: NA
D gene: TRBD1
V gene: TRBV12-3/TRBV12-4
J gene: TRBJ1-5
CDR3 protein: CASSSRGQVNQPQHF
CDR3 DNA: TGTGCCAGCAGCTCTCGGGGACAGGTAAATCAGCCCCAGCATTTT

clone size: NA
D gene: NA
V gene: TRBV6-1
J gene: TRBJ1-2
CDR3 protein: CAAYKTGRNYGYTF
CDR3 DNA: TGTGCCGCATACAAGACAGGCCGGAACTATGGCTACACCTTC

clone size: NA
D gene: NA
V gene: TRBV20-1
J gene: TRBJ2-4
CDR3 protein: CSATHWKLPELAKNIQYF
CDR3 DNA: TGCAGTGCTACACACTGGAAACTTCCAGAACTAGCCAAAAACATTCAGTACTTC

clone size: NA
D gene: TRBD1
V gene: TRBV15
J gene: TRBJ1-6
CDR3 protein: CATSRGGTGDSPLHF
CDR3 DNA: TGTGCCACCAGCAGAGGAGGGACAGGGGATTCACCCCTCCACTTT

clone size: NA
D gene: NA
V gene: TRBV20-1
J gene: TRBJ2-5
CDR3 protein: CSAREGETQYF
CDR3 DNA: TGCAGTGCTCGTGAGGGCGAGACCCAGTACTTC

clone size: NA
D gene: TRBD2
V gene: TRBV7-7
J gene: TRBJ2-5
CDR3 protein: CASSLLASGRGRETQYF
CDR3 DNA: TGTGCCAGCAGCTTGTTAGCTAGCGGGAGGGGTCGAGAGACCCAGTACTTC

clone size: NA
D gene: NA
V gene: TRBV20-1
J gene: TRBJ1-2
CDR3 protein: CSARGKGPADYTF
CDR3 DNA: TGCAGTGCTAGGGGAAAGGGACCTGCAGACTACACCTTC

clone size: NA
D gene: NA
V gene: TRBV20-1
J gene: TRBJ1-1
CDR3 protein: CSPRPERAVNTEAFF
CDR3 DNA: TGCAGCCCCCGCCCGGAGAGGGCCGTAAACACTGAAGCTTTCTTT

clone size: NA
D gene: NA
V gene: TRBV7-9
J gene: TRBJ1-2
CDR3 protein: CASKKAEGRGYTF
CDR3 DNA: TGTGCCAGCAAAAAAGCCGAGGGCAGAGGCTACACCTTC

clone size: NA
D gene: NA
V gene: TRBV11-2
J gene: TRBJ2-6
CDR3 protein: CASTFTNSGANVLTF
CDR3 DNA: TGTGCCAGCACCTTTACTAACTCTGGGGCCAACGTCCTGACTTTC

clone size: NA
D gene: TRBD1
V gene: TRBV7-2
J gene: TRBJ2-3
CDR3 protein: CASSSDRGGTDTQYF
CDR3 DNA: TGTGCCAGCAGCTCGGACAGGGGAGGCACAGATACGCAGTATTTT

clone size: few
D gene: NA
V gene: TRBV6-2/TRBV6-3
J gene: TRBJ2-7
CDR3 protein: CASSYRGQGGSYEQYF
CDR3 DNA: TGTGCCAGCAGTTACCGAGGCCAAGGAGGGTCCTACGAGCAGTACTTC

clone size: NA
D gene: TRBD1
V gene: TRBV7-9
J gene: TRBJ2-6
CDR3 protein: CASSSDRAGANVLTF
CDR3 DNA: TGTGCCAGCAGTTCCGACAGGGCTGGGGCCAACGTCCTGACTTTC

clone size: NA
D gene: NA
V gene: TRBV19
J gene: TRBJ2-3
CDR3 protein: CASSALRQAGTDTQYF
CDR3 DNA: TGTGCCAGTAGTGCCCTTAGACAGGCGGGCACAGATACGCAGTATTTT

clone size: NA
D gene: NA
V gene: TRBV24-1
J gene: TRBJ2-2
CDR3 protein: CATSPRQGGPGELFF
CDR3 DNA: TGTGCCACCAGTCCTAGACAAGGGGGTCCCGGGGAGCTGTTTTTT

clone size: NA
D gene: TRBD1
V gene: TRBV11-3
J gene: TRBJ2-5
CDR3 protein: CASSPGQGRETQYF
CDR3 DNA: TGTGCCAGCAGCCCTGGACAGGGTAGGGAGACCCAGTACTTC

clone size: NA
D gene: TRBD1
V gene: TRBV7-2
J gene: TRBJ1-6
CDR3 protein: CASSLVAGGLNSPLHF
CDR3 DNA: TGTGCCAGCAGCTTAGTGGCAGGGGGCCTTAATTCACCCCTCCACTTT

clone size: NA
D gene: NA
V gene: TRBV28
J gene: TRBJ2-2
CDR3 protein: CASKFRANTGELFF
CDR3 DNA: TGTGCCAGCAAATTCCGGGCTAACACCGGGGAGCTGTTTTTT

clone size: NA
D gene: NA
V gene: TRBV6-5
J gene: TRBJ1-5
CDR3 protein: CASSYPGQHSNQPQHF
CDR3 DNA: TGTGCCAGCAGTTACCCGGGGCAGCATAGCAATCAGCCCCAGCATTTT